One sample yielded the 18 T cell receptor beta chains listed below, sequenced in a study of OX40 agonist ivuxolimab in advanced cancers. The repertoire was sequenced with immunoSEQ multiplex PCR; TCRdb's copy has only in-frame clones and lacks some. The profile shows approximately 45,000 clones, around 90% of them singletons. Sequencing used CD4+ or CD8+ T cells sorted from blood, obtained in a trial of the OX40 agonist ivuxolimab. The receptors come from an adult with an advanced solid tumor such as melanoma, head and neck, liver or kidney cancer.

V and J are TRBV5-5 and TRBJ1-5, with 9 bases matching TRBD1. Looked up from germline, CDR1 is SGHKS and CDR2 is YYEKEE (reference sequence). The CDR3 totals 15 residues. Trimming cost V 2 bases and J 7 bases; bases outside gene matches: 7. The chain's CDR3 is CASSFTGGLGQPQHF. The CDR3 region has the DNA TGTGCCAGCAGCTTCACAGGGGGCCTAGGGCAGCCCCAGCATTTT.

The chain joins TRBV13 to TRBJ2-1; TRBD1 matches at 8 bases. The CDR3 is made up of 14 amino acids. V dropped 4 bases and J dropped 8; count of bases not matched to a gene: 7. The germline V gene encodes CDR1 PRHDT and CDR2 FYEKMQ (reference sequence). Here the CDR3 DNA reads TGTGCCAGCAGCTCCGCGGACAGGGTCGATGAGCAGTTCTTC. This sequence encodes CASSSADRVDEQFF. Full variable domain (remainder filled in from reference TRBV13 and TRBJ2-1): AAGVIQSPRHLIKEKRETATLKCYPIPRHDTVYWYQQGPGQDPQFLISFYEKMQSDKGSIPDRFSAQQFSDYHSELNMSSLELGDSALYFCASSSADRVDEQFFGPGTRLTVL.

This chain joins TRBV9 and TRBJ1-2; a weak D match, TRBD1 (5 bases). The CDR3 has 12 amino acids. Germline values: CDR1 SGDLS, CDR2 YYNGEE. The V gene lost 9 bases and the J gene lost 6 bases, with 15 bases spanning the gap. The CDR3 DNA reads as TGTGCCACTTGGGGCAGGAGGGATGGCTACACCTTC. It yields the protein CATWGRRDGYTF.

The chain uses TRBV4-1 and TRBJ1-2; possible D gene TRBD1, 6 bases. V was trimmed by 8 bases and J by 8 bases, leaving 24 bases between them. CDR1 and CDR2 from the germline V gene are MGHRA and YSYEKL. This CDR3 spans 15 amino acids. Here the CDR3 DNA reads TGCGCCAGCTCACCCTACTCCGGGACACCCCAGGGCTACACCTTC. Amino acid sequence: CASSPYSGTPQGYTF.

The chain links TRBV11-2 to TRBJ1-1; the D is unclear. The length of the CDR3 is 15 residues. V dropped 2 bases and J dropped 4 bases, with 14 bases sitting between them. Looked up from germline, CDR1 is SGHAT and CDR2 is FQNNGV. The CDR3 protein is CASSLSIDGSTEAFF. CDR3 nucleotide sequence: TGTGCCAGCAGCTTATCTATAGATGGGTCCACTGAAGCTTTCTTT.

The chain combines TRBV6-5 with TRBJ1-1, with D uncertain. CDR1 is MNHEY and CDR2 is SVGAGI in the germline V gene. The ends were cut back, 8 bases at V and 1 base at J, with 8 bases in the middle. The CDR3 extends over 12 amino acids. The CDR3 loop is CASGISNTEAFF. The CDR3 DNA is TGTGCCAGCGGGATTTCGAACACTGAAGCTTTCTTT.

The chain employs TRBV7-6 and TRBJ2-2; possible D gene TRBD2, 5 bases. The CDR3 length is 14 residues. Germline values: CDR1 SGHVS, CDR2 FNYEAQ. V shed 3 bases and J shed 5 bases, with 10 bases lying between them. The CDR3 loop is CASSFSRGTGELFF. DNA for the CDR3: TGTGCCAGCAGCTTCTCCCGGGGTACCGGGGAGCTGTTTTTT.

V and J are TRBV4-3 and TRBJ1-6; maybe TRBD1 (5 bases). CDR1 and CDR2 from the germline V gene are LGHNA and YSLEER. The CDR3 sequence is 15 residues long. The V end lost 1 base, the J end lost 8 bases, and 12 bases lay between the germline ends. The CDR3 nucleotides are TGCGCCAGCAGCCAAGTACCAGGGTATGATTCACCCCTCCACTTT. Its translation: CASSQVPGYDSPLHF.

This chain uses TRBV7-8 with TRBJ1-6, with D unresolved. The CDR3 runs to 12 residues. Germline V CDR1 and CDR2: SGHVS, FQNEAQ. Trimming took off 1 base at V and 10 bases at J, with 5 bases between the two ends. CDR3 amino acids: CASSLDRSPLHF. CDR3 nucleotide sequence: TGTGCCAGCAGCTTAGACCGATCACCCCTCCACTTT.

The J gene is TRBJ2-3, the V gene TRBV6-4; 8 bases map to TRBD2. The CDR3 runs to 19 residues. J was trimmed by 1 base and V by 8 bases; bases with no gene match: 20. Germline V CDR1 and CDR2: MRHNA, SNTAGT. CDR3 loop: CASPGSGAIHGNGTDTQYF. The CDR3 bases are TGTGCCAGCCCAGGTAGCGGGGCAATTCATGGGAATGGCACAGATACGCAGTATTTT.

The rearrangement uses TRBV19 and TRBJ2-1, with 7 bases lining up with TRBD2. CDR1 LNHDA and CDR2 SQIVND come from the germline V gene (reference sequence). The length of the CDR3 is 16 residues. V trimming: 5 bases; J trimming: 3 bases; junction bases outside the gene matches: 10. CDR3 DNA sequence: TGTGCCAGTAGTTCGCCGGGACTACTTCACTACAATGAGCAGTTCTTC. Residues: CASSSPGLLHYNEQFF.

The V call is TRBV27, the J call TRBJ1-6, with a tentative D call TRBD1 (6 bases). The length of the CDR3 is 14 residues. V dropped 2 bases and J dropped 9 bases, with 11 bases sitting between them. Germline lookup yields CDR1 MNHEY and CDR2 SMNVEV (reference sequence). The DNA for the CDR3 is TGTGCCAGCAGTTTAGGTGGGACACTTTCACCCCTCCACTTT. It specifies CASSLGGTLSPLHF.

The J gene is TRBJ1-2, the V gene TRBV9; 8 positions agree with TRBD1. Germline loops: CDR1 SGDLS, CDR2 YYNGEE. This CDR3 spans 16 amino acids. Trimming at V came to 4 bases and at J to 8 bases, leaving 16 bases not matched to a gene. CDR3 region: CASSSRVSQGAEGYTF. The CDR3 DNA is TGTGCCAGCAGCTCCCGAGTAAGTCAGGGGGCGGAGGGCTACACCTTC.

The chain combines TRBV5-4 with TRBJ1-1, with TRBD1 identical over 9 bases. After removal of 4 bases from V and 0 bases from J, the junction contained 7 bases not matched to a gene. Germline V lookup: CDR1 SGHNT, CDR2 YYREEE (reference sequence). This CDR3 comprises 16 residues. CDR3 sequence: CASSPPGQGMNTEAFF. CDR3 sequence (DNA): TGTGCCAGCAGCCCCCCGGGACAGGGAATGAACACTGAAGCTTTCTTT.

The rearrangement uses TRBV7-9 and TRBJ2-3, with 9 nucleotides matching TRBD2. Germline trimming cut 4 bases from V and 3 bases from J; bases unmatched to any gene: 5. The germline gives CDR1 SEHNR, CDR2 FQNEAQ (reference sequence). The CDR3 length is 15 residues. Written as DNA, the CDR3 is TGTGCCAGCAGCTCTTCTAGCGGGGAAACAGATACGCAGTATTTT. Translating it yields CASSSSSGETDTQYF.

The chain uses TRBV5-6 and TRBJ1-5; no clear D. Trimming cost V 0 bases and J 6 bases, with 4 bases left between them. This CDR3 has 12 amino acids. Germline V gene lookup returns CDR1 SGHDT and CDR2 YYEEEE. CDR3 loop: CASSLGSQPQHF. The CDR3 DNA follows: TGTGCCAGCAGCTTGGGGAGTCAGCCCCAGCATTTT.

The rearrangement joins TRBV27 to TRBJ1-1; D remains ambiguous. V dropped 5 bases and J dropped 1 base, with 8 bases sitting between them. Germline V CDR1 and CDR2: MNHEY, SMNVEV (reference sequence). The CDR3 has 13 amino acids. CDR3 nucleotide sequence: TGTGCCAGCAGTGTTGGGAGGAACACTGAAGCTTTCTTT. Translation: CASSVGRNTEAFF.

J is TRBJ2-1 and V is TRBV27; 8 positions match TRBD1. Germline lookup yields CDR1 MNHEY and CDR2 SMNVEV (reference sequence). This CDR3 has 17 residues. The V segment lost 5 bases and the J segment 2 bases; nucleotides outside the gene matches: 11. CDR3 region: CASSAKTGVGPYNEQFF. CDR3 DNA sequence: TGTGCCAGCAGTGCTAAGACAGGGGTGGGCCCCTACAATGAGCAGTTCTTC.